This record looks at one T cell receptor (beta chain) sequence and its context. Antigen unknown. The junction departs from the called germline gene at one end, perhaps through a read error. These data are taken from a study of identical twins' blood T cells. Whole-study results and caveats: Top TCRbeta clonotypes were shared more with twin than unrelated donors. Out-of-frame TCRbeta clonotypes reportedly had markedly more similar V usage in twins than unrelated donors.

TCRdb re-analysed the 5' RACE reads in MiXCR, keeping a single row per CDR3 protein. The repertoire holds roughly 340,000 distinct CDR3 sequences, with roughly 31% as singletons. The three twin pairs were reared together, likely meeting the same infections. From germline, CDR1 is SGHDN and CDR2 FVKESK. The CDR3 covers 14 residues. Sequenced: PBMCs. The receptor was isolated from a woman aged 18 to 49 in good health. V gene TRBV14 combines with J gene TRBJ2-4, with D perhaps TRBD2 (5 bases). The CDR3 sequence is CASSQPGLANIRYF. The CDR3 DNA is TGTGCCAGCAGCCAACCCGGGCTAGCCAACATTCGGTACTTC.